This T cell receptor (beta chain) was profiled in a study of cytomegalovirus exposure and HLA in healthy donors. Study findings and constraints: Presence/absence analyses treated sequencing depth as roughly uniform across donors. Many donors carried some public TCRs, although rarity characterized most TCR sequences.

Donors consisted of healthy bone marrow donors. On this clone itself: Its antigen is as yet unknown.

Looked up from germline, CDR1 is MDHEN and CDR2 is SYDVKM. Trimming removed 3 bases from V and 7 bases from J, with 19 bases in between. This CDR3 spans 15 amino acids. Researchers ran the PCR with 60 Vbeta and 13 Jbeta primers. Repertoires were generated with immunoSEQ multiplex PCR, while TCRdb's copy carries only in-frame clones and drops some. The sample lists around 100,000 clones; 6% to 9% were seen once. This TCR was sampled from a man aged 45 to 65 in good health and CMV-seronegative. Material for sequencing was PBMCs. This chain links TRBV28 with TRBJ2-7; tentatively, D is TRBD1 (6 bases). The CDR3 sequence: CASSFRQNRVEEQYF. The CDR3 nucleotides are TGTGCCAGCAGTTTCCGTCAAAACAGGGTTGAGGAGCAGTACTTC.